This T cell receptor beta chain emerged from a study of blood T cell repertoires in COVID-19. The CDR3 runs 13 residues. CDR1 is SGHRS, CDR2 YFSETQ, per germline. Trimming took off 6 bases at V and 2 bases at J, with 12 bases between the two ends. The protocol was immunoSEQ multiplex PCR, while the TCRdb copy is restricted to in-frame clones and leaves out a portion. The data show a few hundred thousand clones, approximately 86% seen once. The sequence came from a human donor in a cohort sampled during active COVID-19. The sequenced sample consisted of peripheral blood. This sequence joins TRBV5-1 and TRBJ2-7, with a weak D call TRBD2 (5 bases). CDR3 DNA sequence: TGCGCCAGCATGGGAGACTGGACCTACGAGCAGTACTTC. It specifies CASMGDWTYEQYF.